This T cell receptor beta chain was sequenced for a study of blood T cell repertoires in COVID-19 (dated by TCRdb to the early 2020s). In terms of the full investigation: Samples from collaborators originated in the United States, Italy and Spain and spanned both the acute and convalescent phases of COVID-19. The repertoires were released in a freely available public database meant as a resource for research on the immune response to SARS-CoV-2. Deeply sampled blood TCRbeta repertoires from subjects exposed to, actively infected with, or recovered from COVID-19 were included in the dataset. The prospective study material was composed of cDNA or gDNA derived from T cells, B-cell-depleted T cells, or PBMCs. Where available, HLA class I and class II types were taken from metadata supplied by the sample provider and were not determined by assay-based typing. The samples were drawn from the first 160 participants of the ongoing ImmuneRACE study and from some 1,300 subjects provided by 6 global collaborators. A de-identified subject ID, COVID-19 status, age in years and sex were almost always included in the sample metadata. Here is what the overall study found, with its caveats: How much clinical and demographic metadata was included differed by source and by participant, and the metadata was provided uncurated.

Each collaborating institution followed its own protocols to collect whole blood in K2EDTA tubes. For TCRbeta analysis, collaborators shipped samples as frozen whole blood, isolated PBMCs, or DNA extracted from either of those sample types. TCRbeta CDR3 regions were amplified from genomic DNA using the immunoSEQ Assay, a bias-controlled multiplex PCR. Per the authors' processing: Nucleated cell counts per sample were estimated from amplification of reference gene primers within the assay. To quantify the absolute abundance of each unique TCRbeta CDR3 rearrangement, sequence reads were collapsed and filtered. Productive Simpson clonality was computed per sample as the square root of Simpson's diversity index over productive rearrangements. Here the immuneACCESS table is served through TCRdb, limited to in-frame sequences with V and J called. Missing clones are a known gap in these copies; in checked studies unresolved V genes cover under half, and the rest lacks a known reason. The V and J calls and the clone size are those of that table, but D and trimming were determined from the DNA. This sample holds some 22,000 clones; roughly 87% were observed only once. The ten largest make up approximately 24% of the sample.

This clone has only one observation. Its antigen target is currently unknown. No qualities accompany the bases; no much larger clone lies one base away. Per the germline V gene (reference sequence), LNHDA is the CDR1 and SQIVND is the CDR2. V is pruned by 10 bases and J by 0 bases, leaving 2 bases of the junction without a gene match. Counted from cysteine to phenylalanine, this CDR3 has 13 amino acids. Kept here is only the CDR3 DNA, which spans 39 bases and is read in frame from base 1. The TCR originated in a human donor with active COVID-19. The donor label of this sample is uncertain. Sequencing was carried out using peripheral blood. The V and J genes are TRBV19 and TRBJ2-1; the central 8 bases match TRBD1. DNA sequence: TGTGCCACAGACAGGGGCTCCTACAATGAGCAGTTCTTC. This is translated as CATDRGSYNEQFF.